Listed here are 27 T cell receptor beta chains from one sample, sequenced in a study of T cell responses to AZD1222 COVID-19 vaccine. Sequencing was performed with immunoSEQ multiplex PCR; in TCRdb, only in-frame clones are kept and a portion is missing. The table has 150,000 to 160,000 clones, 90% seen once. Sequences were derived from peripheral blood, sampled on day 0 of AZD1222 vaccination. All receptors come from an adult in good health.

This clone was seen ten or more times. Here the CDR3 DNA reads TGTGAGCAGGTAAAGAGAACTGAAGCTTTCTTT. Protein: CEQVKRTEAFF. This rearrangement joins TRBV21-1 to TRBJ1-1; the D segment call TRBD1 is taken from the table without a DNA check. TRBV21-1 is a pseudogene segment. CDR3 length: 11 amino acids.

The V gene is TRBV5-1, the J gene TRBJ1-5; weak D call: TRBD1 (6 bases). The V gene lost 4 bases and the J gene lost 3 bases, with 14 bases spanning the gap. CDR1 is SGHRS, CDR2 YFSETQ, per germline. The CDR3 sequence is 15 residues long. In DNA, the CDR3 is TGCGCCAGCAGCCCCACAGGGTCTACCAATCAGCCCCAGCATTTT. Amino acids: CASSPTGSTNQPQHF.

Only a few counts were recorded for this clone. Different DNA sequences within this sample yield the same CDR3. The CDR3 sequence: CASSPGAGNTIYF. DNA for the CDR3: TGTGCCAGCTCACCAGGGGCTGGAAACACCATATATTTT. The chain recombines TRBV18 with TRBJ1-3; no firm D call. The CDR3 is 13 amino acids. The V gene's germline CDR1 is KGHSH and CDR2 LQKENI. The V end was cut by 2 bases, the J end by 2 bases, with 4 bases between.

This clone was counted once. The chain joins TRBV19 to TRBJ1-2, with D unresolved. Per the germline V gene, CDR1 is LNHDA and CDR2 is SQIVND (reference sequence). The CDR3 loop spans 14 amino acids. With 1 base removed from V and 2 bases from J, the gap between germline ends came to 8 bases. CDR3 nucleotides: TGTGCCAGTAGTATAGTTCCGGGAAACTATGGCTACACCTTC. Translating it yields CASSIVPGNYGYTF.

Only a few counts were recorded for this clone. This rearrangement joins TRBV7-8 to TRBJ1-2, with D possibly TRBD1 on 5 matching bases. The CDR3 covers 17 residues. Trimming took off 5 bases at V and 0 bases at J, with 19 bases between the two ends. Per the germline V gene, CDR1 is SGHVS and CDR2 is FQNEAQ. The CDR3 DNA is TGTGCCAGCAGCCAACAACAAGGGGACCTCGCTAACTATGGCTACACCTTC. It specifies CASSQQQGDLANYGYTF.

The chain employs TRBV6-5 and TRBJ1-1; a possible D gene is TRBD1 (6 bases). The V end was cut by 5 bases, the J end by 6 bases, with 10 bases between. Germline assignment: CDR1 MNHEY and CDR2 SVGAGI. This CDR3 contains 12 residues. The CDR3 DNA reads as TGTGCCAGCAGTAAAAGGACAGCTGAAGCTTTCTTT. Translating gives CASSKRTAEAFF.

The chain couples TRBV5-4 to TRBJ1-2; TRBD1 might be the D (6 bases). From germline, CDR1 is SGHNT and CDR2 YYREEE (reference sequence). The V and J ends lost 1 base and 6 bases respectively, with 10 bases between them. This CDR3 region has 13 residues. Here the CDR3 DNA reads TGTGCCAGCAGCTTGCTGGCAGGGGATGGCTACACCTTC. The encoded protein is CASSLLAGDGYTF.

The rearrangement uses TRBV7-2 and TRBJ2-7; D not resolved. Germline CDR1 reads SGHTA; CDR2 reads FQGNSA. V dropped 3 bases and J dropped 5 bases, with 11 bases sitting between them. The CDR3 totals 13 residues. As DNA, the CDR3 is TGTGCCAGCAGCTTTCTCGTCGCGGACGAGCAGTACTTC. Translating it yields CASSFLVADEQYF.

In the case of this clone: One end of the junction does not line up with germline, which may come from a read error. V usage is TRBV6-5 and J usage is TRBJ2-4, with 9 bases fitting TRBD1. The CDR3 runs 12 residues. Germline CDR1 reads MNHEY; CDR2 reads SVGAGI. CDR3 region: CASSLVDRGINF. The CDR3 DNA is TGTGCCAGCAGTTTAGTGGACAGGGGAATCAACTTC.

CDR3 nucleotide sequence: TGTGCCAGCAGCTTCCGCGACAGGGATAGTACTGAAGCTTTCTTT. Protein product: CASSFRDRDSTEAFF. V is TRBV7-2 and J is TRBJ1-1, with 7 bases lining up with TRBD1. The CDR3 covers 15 residues. V was clipped by 3 bases and J by 5 bases; unmatched bases: 9. Germline-derived CDR1 and CDR2 are SGHTA and FQGNSA. The complete variable domain, with remaining parts taken from reference TRBV7-2 and TRBJ1-1, reads GAGVSQSPSNKVTEKGKDVELRCDPISGHTALYWYRQSLGQGLEFLIYFQGNSAPDKSGLPSDRFSAERTGGSVSTLTIQRTQQEDSAVYLCASSFRDRDSTEAFFGQGTRLTVV.

The chain carries TRBV28 and TRBJ1-5; D ambiguous. Looked up from germline, CDR1 is MDHEN and CDR2 is SYDVKM. The V end was cut by 1 base, the J end by 3 bases, with 13 bases between. The CDR3 totals 16 residues. This CDR3 reads CASSLYPGVINQPQHF. The DNA for the CDR3 is TGTGCCAGCAGTTTATACCCAGGAGTGATCAATCAGCCCCAGCATTTT.

The V gene is TRBV28, the J gene TRBJ2-1; D is perhaps TRBD2 (6 bases). The CDR3 is 15 residues long. Germline loops: CDR1 MDHEN, CDR2 SYDVKM. Between the trimmed V and J ends, which lost 1 base and 8 bases, there was a span of 15 bases. The CDR3 protein is CASSLLAPGRYEQFF. The CDR3 coding sequence is TGTGCCAGCAGTTTATTGGCCCCGGGGAGGTATGAGCAGTTCTTC.

The V call is TRBV4-1, the J call TRBJ1-2; possibly TRBD1 for D (5 bases). The CDR3 extends over 13 amino acids. Trimming shortened V by 3 bases and J by 6 bases, and 11 bases separated the two germline ends. Germline V gene data show CDR1 as MGHRA and CDR2 as YSYEKL. DNA for the CDR3: TGCGCCAGCAGCCAGACCGTCAGGGATGGCTACACCTTC. Translated, it gives CASSQTVRDGYTF.

The chain has TRBV10-3 and TRBJ2-5; D uncertain. The CDR3 covers 14 residues. Germline loops: CDR1 ENHRY, CDR2 SYGVKD. Trimming removed 3 bases from V and 0 bases from J, with 8 bases in between. In DNA form, the CDR3 reads TGTGCCATCAGTGAACAAGCGAACCAAGAGACCCAGTACTTC. This sequence encodes CAISEQANQETQYF.

The chain is built from TRBV15 and TRBJ2-7; no reliable D call. Between the trimmed V and J ends, which lost 0 bases and 3 bases, there was a span of 15 bases. This CDR3 is built from 16 residues. Germline V gives CDR1 LNHNV, CDR2 YYDKDF (reference sequence). Here the CDR3 reads CATSRDLENYIYEQYF. The DNA of the CDR3 is TGTGCCACCAGCAGAGATTTGGAAAATTATATCTACGAGCAGTACTTC.

The J gene is TRBJ2-3, the V gene TRBV12-3 or TRBV12-4, with D perhaps matching TRBD2 (6 bases). The ends were cut back, 4 bases at V and 6 bases at J, with 11 bases in the middle. This CDR3 has 13 amino acids. DNA for the CDR3: TGTGCCAGCAGTTCCCGGACTATGGATACGCAGTATTTT. Its translation: CASSSRTMDTQYF.

J is TRBJ1-6 and V is TRBV28, with D possibly matching TRBD1 (5 bases). V gave up 2 bases and J gave up 10 bases, with 12 bases separating them. The germline gives CDR1 MDHEN, CDR2 SYDVKM. This CDR3 is built from 14 residues. For the CDR3, the DNA is TGTGCCAGCAGTTTAGAGCAGGGTGGCTCACCCCTCCACTTT. It codes for CASSLEQGGSPLHF.

The rearrangement joins TRBV6-2 or TRBV6-3 to TRBJ1-5; D gene uncertain. Germline values: CDR1 MNHEY, CDR2 SVGEGT. V dropped 2 bases and J dropped 4 bases, with 12 bases sitting between them. The CDR3 totals 15 residues. In DNA form, the CDR3 reads TGTGCCAGCAGTTACGGCGGGGTTTGGAATCAGCCCCAGCATTTT. This sequence encodes CASSYGGVWNQPQHF.

The rearrangement uses TRBV19 and TRBJ2-5; 9 nucleotides align to TRBD1. Germline CDR1 reads LNHDA; CDR2 reads SQIVND (reference sequence). The CDR3 totals 15 residues. V lost 6 bases and J lost 3; bases outside the gene matches: 8. In DNA form, the CDR3 reads TGTGCCAGTAGAGGCCGGGACAGGGTAAAAGAGACCCAGTACTTC. Protein sequence: CASRGRDRVKETQYF.

V and J are TRBV27 and TRBJ1-1; D gene uncertain. V gave up 0 bases and J gave up 7 bases, with 12 bases separating them. This CDR3 is built from 14 residues. CDR1 is MNHEY and CDR2 is SMNVEV in the germline V gene (reference sequence). CDR3 DNA: TGTGCCAGCAGTTTATCGGCGCATACCAATGAAGCTTTCTTT. Residues: CASSLSAHTNEAFF.

The J gene is TRBJ2-1, the V gene TRBV29-1; D gene ambiguous. V gave up 2 bases and J gave up 4 bases, with 9 bases separating them. CDR1 and CDR2 (germline): SQVTM, ANQGSEA. The CDR3 contains 13 residues. The CDR3 DNA sequence: TGCAGCGTTGAATTCGCTGGTTACAATGAGCAGTTCTTC. Translation: CSVEFAGYNEQFF.

The chain's CDR3 is CSVERGTVGETQYF. The DNA of the CDR3 is TGCAGCGTTGAAAGGGGGACAGTCGGGGAGACCCAGTACTTC. The chain recombines TRBV29-1 with TRBJ2-5, with 7 bases fitting TRBD1. The CDR3 is 14 amino acids. Germline V lookup: CDR1 SQVTM, CDR2 ANQGSEA. The V gene end was trimmed by 2 bases and the J gene end by 5 bases; junction bases not matched to a gene: 8.

V usage is TRBV28 and J usage is TRBJ1-2, with D possibly being TRBD1 (6 bases). Trimming took 6 bases from V and 1 from J, leaving 15 bases between them. This CDR3 region has 15 residues. The germline CDR1 and CDR2 sequences are MDHEN and SYDVKM. Here the CDR3 reads CASRLEQGFNYGYTF. The CDR3 bases are TGTGCCAGCAGACTAGAACAGGGTTTTAACTATGGCTACACCTTC.

This chain's CDR3 is CASSFWQDGTGELFF. CDR3 DNA sequence: TGTGCCAGCAGTTTTTGGCAGGATGGCACCGGGGAGCTGTTTTTT. The chain is built from TRBV27 and TRBJ2-2; D remains unclear. The CDR3 runs to 15 residues. V lost 3 bases, J lost 4 bases, and 12 bases lay in between. Germline V gene lookup returns CDR1 MNHEY and CDR2 SMNVEV (reference sequence).

V usage is TRBV11-2 and J usage is TRBJ1-3, with D unresolved. The length of the CDR3 is 17 residues. V lost 1 base and J lost 8, with 21 bases in between. CDR1 SGHAT and CDR2 FQNNGV come from the germline V gene. CDR3 in DNA: TGTGCCAGCAGCTTAGTTGGAGGTCAACCCCTACATTACACCATATATTTT. This encodes CASSLVGGQPLHYTIYF.

CDR3 residues: CASSLVGANNQPQHF. CDR3 bases: TGTGCCAGCAGCCTGGTGGGGGCCAACAATCAGCCCCAGCATTTT. The chain carries TRBV5-6 and TRBJ1-5, with D tentatively TRBD1 (6 bases). The CDR3 sequence is 15 residues long. V was shortened by 4 bases and J by 3 bases, with 14 bases between the two germline ends. CDR1 is SGHDT and CDR2 is YYEEEE in the germline V gene.

The gene calls are TRBV10-1 and TRBJ1-5, with a weak D call TRBD1 (6 bases). The V gene's germline CDR1 is WNHNN and CDR2 SYGVQD (reference sequence). The V end lost 9 bases, the J end lost 6 bases, and 9 bases lay between the germline ends. This CDR3 contains 11 residues. The CDR3 nucleotides read TGCGCCAGACAGGGCGGTCAGCCCCAGCATTTT. Its protein is CARQGGQPQHF.